The TCR beta chain under discussion was sequenced for a study of T-cell memory formation after mild COVID-19. Study details: The two donors had largely donor-specific TCR clusters.

Sample barcodes and UMIs were carried by the TCR alpha and TCR beta cDNA libraries that 5'RACE generated with constant-segment primers. TCRdb passed the 5' RACE reads through MiXCR, listing each CDR3 protein once. The sample carries approximately 340,000 distinct CDR3 sequences, roughly 13% recorded once. The TCR sequence derives from a young man who had mild COVID-19 (a few samples of this study predate the infection). Cell type and time point are not known. The sample taken for sequencing was PBMCs or a T cell subset sorted from them (not recorded which).

The CDR3 nucleotides are TGTGCCAGCATGGGACAGGGGGTTTCACTATCTGGCTACACCTTC. Its translation is CASMGQGVSLSGYTF. The chain couples TRBV6-5 to TRBJ1-2; TRBD1 matches 11 bases. Germline V gene sequence: CDR1 MNHEY, CDR2 SVGAGI. The CDR3 runs 15 residues. The ends lost 7 bases at V and 7 bases at J; junction bases unmatched: 11.